The 19 T cell receptor beta chains listed next were all sequenced from one sample in a study of CD8+ T cells in alopecia areata. Following RNA extraction, reverse transcription yielded cDNA that acted as the sequencing template. The data were produced by immunoSEQ multiplex PCR, yet TCRdb's version contains in-frame clones alone and is incomplete. This sample has around 290,000 clones, each found more than once. Pooled cutaneous lymph node cells were sorted using CD4, CD8alpha, NKG2D, NKG2ACE and other markers. The specimen was CD4+ T cells sorted from a lymph node. Receptor source: a C3H/HeJ mouse with alopecia areata. Mice of this strain are of MHC haplotype H2-k.

This clone was found a few times. Any gene name here is a mouse gene name. From the germline J gene comes the end of the CDR3, since the read stops 4 residues before it. V and J are TRBV5 and TRBJ2-5; the match to TRBD2 covers 10 bases. Germline CDR1 reads LGHNA; CDR2 reads YNLKQL (reference sequence). The CDR3 spans 15 residues. The V and J ends lost 4 bases and 2 bases, in that order; junction bases with no gene match: 3. Partial CDR3 DNA: TGTGCCAGCAGCCGGGACTGGGGAATCCAAGAC. It is translated as CASSRDWGIQD. The full CDR3 sequence reads CASSRDWGIQDTQYF.

This clone has ten or more counts. Gene labels here are mouse ones. The read gets to within 4 residues of the CDR3 end, and the germline J gene fills in the rest. The chain couples TRBV17 to TRBJ2-1; D unresolved. Germline CDR1 and CDR2: MNHDT and YYDKIL. Trimming shortened V by 4 bases and J by 0 bases, and 4 bases separated the two germline ends. The CDR3 sequence is 13 residues long. This CDR3 is CASSKYNYAEQFF. CDR3 bases read: TGTGCTAGCAGTAAGTATAACTATGCT.

Of note for this clone: The listed genes are named as in mouse. From the germline J gene comes the end of the CDR3, since the read stops 4 residues before it. V is TRBV19 and J is TRBJ1-1; D may be TRBD1 (6 bases). Germline values: CDR1 FNHDT, CDR2 SITEND (reference sequence). The CDR3 is 15 amino acids. Trimming took off 0 bases at V and 4 bases at J, with 13 bases between the two ends. CDR3 DNA (partial): TGTGCCAGCAGTATAGTCGCCAGGGGAGGCACA. This gives the protein CASSIVARGGT. The CDR3, in full, reads CASSIVARGGTEVFF.

As to this clone: Gene labels here are mouse ones. The missing CDR3 end, 4 residues past where the read stops, is filled in from the germline J gene. V gene TRBV1 combines with J gene TRBJ2-1; 8 bases are shared with TRBD1. Germline V CDR1 and CDR2: NSQYPW, LRSPGD (reference sequence). This CDR3 region has 14 residues. The CDR3 here is CTCSAGRGPAEQFF. The sequenced CDR3 bases are TGCACCTGCAGTGCAGGCAGGGGGCCGGCT.

This clone showed up just a few times. All gene names here are mouse names. Read coverage stops 4 residues before the CDR3 terminus; the germline J gene supplies the remainder. V usage is TRBV1 and J usage is TRBJ2-1; the D is unclear. Trimming shortened V by 3 bases and J by 0 bases, and 9 bases separated the two germline ends. Germline V gene sequence: CDR1 NSQYPW, CDR2 LRSPGD (reference sequence). The CDR3 contains 15 residues. The chain's CDR3 is CTCSAFRTNYAEQFF. The CDR3 DNA, read in part, is TGCACCTGCAGTGCGTTCAGAACTAACTATGCT.

A note on this clone: Any gene name here is a mouse gene name. With the read ending 4 residues before the CDR3 end, the germline J gene is used to fill in that end. The chain employs TRBV5 and TRBJ2-3, with D unclear. This CDR3 comprises 15 residues. Per germline, CDR1 LGHNA and CDR2 YNLKQL (reference sequence). V dropped 0 bases and J dropped 2 bases, with 9 bases sitting between them. CDR3 protein: CASSQDEWVAETLYF. CDR3 bases read: TGTGCCAGCAGCCAAGATGAGTGGGTTGCAGAA.

As for this clone: Germline and genes here are mouse. The read is 4 residues too short to cover the CDR3 end, so that end is filled in from the germline J gene. The genes are TRBV13-1 and TRBJ2-7; D might be TRBD1 (6 bases). Per germline, CDR1 NSHNY and CDR2 SYGAGN. The CDR3 spans 12 residues. Trimming stripped 5 bases from V and 3 bases from J, with 9 bases between. The CDR3 here is CASRRGNYEQYF. CDR3 bases read: TGTGCCAGCAGGAGGGGGAACTAT.

This clone was observed a handful of times. Gene names follow the mouse nomenclature. Read sequence stops 4 residues before the CDR3 end, and the germline J gene provides the missing end. J is TRBJ1-2 and V is TRBV13-1; D not certain. The V end lost 4 bases, the J end lost 0 bases, and 7 bases lay between the germline ends. Germline V gene lookup returns CDR1 NSHNY and CDR2 SYGAGN. The CDR3 runs to 13 residues. CDR3 DNA, as far as it was read: TGTGCCAGCAGTTCAACATCAAACTCC. Translated, it gives CASSSTSNS. In full, the CDR3 is CASSSTSNSDYTF.

Details on this clone: Gene names are the mouse ones. The read gets to within 3 residues of the CDR3 end, and the germline J gene fills in the rest. Additional DNA sequences in this sample encode the identical CDR3. The J gene is TRBJ1-6, the V gene TRBV19; 9 positions match TRBD1. TRBJ1-6 has ORF status, its function being uncertain. The CDR3 has 15 amino acids. The junction had 2 bases not matched to a gene; V was cut back by 0 bases and J by 7 bases. CDR1 is FNHDT, CDR2 SITEND, per germline (reference sequence). The CDR3: CASSIGTGVNSPLYF. The part of the CDR3 DNA that was read is TGTGCCAGCAGTATAGGGACAGGGGTAAATTCGCCC.

In regard to this clone: The listed genes are named as in mouse. Sequencing ends 3 residues short of the CDR3 end; the germline J gene provides the rest. The chain carries TRBV13-1 and TRBJ1-6, with D perhaps TRBD1 (5 bases). TRBJ1-6 is an ORF, and what it does is uncertain. The V and J ends lost 4 bases and 7 bases respectively, with 12 bases between them. The V gene's germline CDR1 is NSHNY and CDR2 SYGAGN. CDR3 length equals 14 residues. The DNA read from the CDR3 is TGTGCCAGCAGTAATCAGGGATACAATTCGCCC. It specifies CASSNQGYNSP. The full CDR3 protein is CASSNQGYNSPLYF.

This clone was seen a handful of times. Gene names follow the mouse nomenclature. Read coverage stops 4 residues before the CDR3 terminus; the germline J gene supplies the remainder. The rearrangement joins TRBV13-3 to TRBJ2-1; 10 bases agree with TRBD1. This CDR3 spans 13 amino acids. Per the germline V gene, CDR1 is NNHDY and CDR2 is SYVADS. The sequenced part of the CDR3 DNA is TGTGCCAGCAGATCGGGACAGGGGGCT. It encodes CASRSGQGA. The complete CDR3 sequence is CASRSGQGAEQFF.

This clone was seen only a few times. Gene names are mouse gene names. The read finishes 4 residues shy of the CDR3 end, and the germline J gene is used to complete it. The chain joins TRBV13-1 to TRBJ2-3, with D maybe TRBD1 (6 bases). The CDR3 totals 14 residues. V was trimmed by 5 bases and J by 0 bases, leaving 10 bases between them. Per the germline V gene, CDR1 is NSHNY and CDR2 is SYGAGN. CDR3 DNA (partial): TGTGCCAGCAGGGGACACCCTAGTGCAGAA. Translation: CASRGHPSAE. The entire CDR3 protein reads CASRGHPSAETLYF.

To note about this clone: Mouse names are used for the genes. The observed sequence ends 4 residues before the CDR3 terminus, with the missing tail filled in from the germline J gene. This chain joins TRBV13-3 and TRBJ2-3; 8 bases line up with TRBD2. The CDR3 runs 15 residues. J was trimmed by 2 bases and V by 3 bases; bases with no gene match: 5. Germline CDR1 reads NNHDY; CDR2 reads SYVADS. CDR3 loop: CASSGKGGLAETLYF. The CDR3 bases that were read are TGTGCCAGCAGTGGGAAGGGGGGGCTTGCAGAA.

With regard to this clone: Gene names denote mouse genes. The CDR3 extends 4 residues past the end of the read, so its final part is completed from the germline J gene. V gene TRBV13-1 combines with J gene TRBJ2-4; 7 nucleotides agree with TRBD2. CDR1 is NSHNY, CDR2 SYGAGN, per germline. The V and J ends lost 0 bases and 1 base, in that order; junction bases with no gene match: 5. The CDR3 is 16 residues long. The CDR3 here is CASSDAGGDGQNTLYF. Incomplete CDR3 DNA: TGTGCCAGCAGTGATGCGGGGGGGGACGGTCAAAAC.

This clone was counted a few times. Each gene name is a mouse one. The read ends 4 residues early relative to the CDR3; the germline J gene fills the gap. The chain has TRBV13-1 and TRBJ1-2; 8 bases are shared with TRBD1. The junction had 4 bases not matched to a gene; V was cut back by 3 bases and J by 0 bases. The CDR3 has 15 residues. Germline CDR1 NSHNY, CDR2 SYGAGN. Partial CDR3 DNA: TGTGCCAGCAGTGGAGCACAGGGGGCAAACTCC. Amino acids: CASSGAQGANS. The whole CDR3 sequence is CASSGAQGANSDYTF.

On this clone: Gene and germline names: mouse. The CDR3 end is not reached by the read, which stops 4 residues before it; the germline J gene fills it in. V gene TRBV1 combines with J gene TRBJ1-1; 9 bases align to TRBD1. The junction had 3 bases not matched to a gene; V was cut back by 3 bases and J by 4 bases. The CDR3 spans 14 residues. The germline gives CDR1 NSQYPW, CDR2 LRSPGD (reference sequence). CDR3 DNA, as far as it was read: TGCACCTGCAGTGCGGGACAGGGCCCCACA. Residues: CTCSAGQGPT. Given in full, the CDR3 is CTCSAGQGPTEVFF.

Note on this clone: Mouse gene names apply. The read ends 4 residues early relative to the CDR3; the germline J gene fills the gap. The chain joins TRBV13-2 to TRBJ2-2; possible D gene TRBD1, 8 bases. The CDR3 runs to 15 residues. With 6 bases removed from V and 2 bases from J, the gap between germline ends came to 14 bases. Germline V CDR1 and CDR2: NNHNN, SYGAGS (reference sequence). The CDR3: CASDLQGGNTGQLYF. The DNA read from the CDR3 is TGTGCCAGCGACCTACAGGGGGGGAACACCGGG.

Of note for this clone: These gene names are mouse names. The read comes to an end 4 residues before the CDR3 does, leaving the germline J gene to fill in the end. The chain employs TRBV17 and TRBJ2-3; 8 bases map to TRBD2. This CDR3 has 15 residues. Unmatched junction bases numbered 5, after V lost 6 bases and J lost 0 bases. CDR1 MNHDT and CDR2 YYDKIL come from the germline V gene. This chain's CDR3 is CASRNWGISAETLYF. The CDR3 bases that were read are TGTGCTAGCAGGAACTGGGGGATTAGTGCAGAA.

This clone showed up just a few times. Gene names are mouse gene names. Coverage ceases 4 residues before the CDR3 finishes, and the germline J gene fills in the end. This rearrangement joins TRBV1 to TRBJ2-1; D gene uncertain. This CDR3 spans 13 amino acids. Trimming took 0 bases from V and 4 from J, leaving 4 bases between them. Germline CDR1 is NSQYPW and CDR2 is LRSPGD (reference sequence). The part of the CDR3 DNA that was read is TGCACCTGCAGTGCAGATCAGTATGCT. Translation: CTCSADQYA. The entire CDR3 reads CTCSADQYAEQFF.